This entry lists 29 T cell receptor beta chains sequenced from one sample in a study of T cells in Graves' hyperthyroidism and ophthalmopathy. RNA transcripts served as the template for amplifying TCR beta CDR3 regions. In the first-round RT-PCR of the TCR CDR3, the HTBI primer set was used. MiXCR, run by TCRdb on the multiplex PCR reads, gives a single entry per CDR3 protein. The repertoire holds almost 500,000 distinct CDR3 sequences, with under 25% as singletons. Sequenced sample: blood. The receptors shown here come from a woman in her 70s with Graves' ophthalmopathy.

In its sample, this clonotype was seen many times. The chain employs TRBV7-8 and TRBJ2-3, with D tentatively TRBD1 (5 bases). From germline, CDR1 is SGHVS and CDR2 FQNEAQ. V was trimmed by 4 bases and J by 6 bases, leaving 11 bases between them. The CDR3 runs 13 residues. The CDR3 here is CASSSRVFDTQYF. CDR3 bases: TGTGCCAGCAGCTCCAGGGTATTCGATACGCAGTATTTT.

This clonotype was observed a few times. The chain couples TRBV20-1 to TRBJ1-2; the D gene is possibly TRBD1 (6 bases). The V end was cut by 0 bases, the J end by 2 bases, with 13 bases between. Germline CDR1 reads DFQATT; CDR2 reads SNEGSKA (reference sequence). This CDR3 region has 15 residues. CDR3 loop: CSARDSRTENYGYTF. The CDR3 bases are TGCAGTGCTAGAGATTCTCGGACAGAAAACTATGGCTACACCTTC.

CDR3 DNA: TGTGCCAGCAGAGAGGACAGGGCCACTGAAGCTTTCTTT. This translates into CASREDRATEAFF. The rearrangement links TRBV25-1 to TRBJ1-1, with 8 bases fitting TRBD1. This CDR3 has 13 amino acids. Germline loops: CDR1 MGHDK, CDR2 SYGVNS. V shed 6 bases and J 4 bases; nucleotides not matched to a gene: 4.

This clonotype was counted at least ten times. J is TRBJ2-4 and V is TRBV7-8; no reliable D call. CDR1 and CDR2 from the germline V gene are SGHVS and FQNEAQ. This CDR3 has 15 amino acids. V was clipped by 4 bases and J by 0 bases, with 10 bases between them. This chain's CDR3 is CASSSIILAKNIQYF. CDR3 DNA sequence: TGTGCCAGCAGCTCTATCATCCTAGCCAAAAACATTCAGTACTTC. The entire variable domain, with the rest obtained from reference TRBV7-8 and TRBJ2-4, is as follows: GAGVSQSPRYKVAKRGQDVALRCDPISGHVSLFWYQQALGQGPEFLTYFQNEAQLDKSGLPSDRFFAERPEGSVSTLKIQRTQQEDSAVYLCASSSIILAKNIQYFGAGTRLSVL.

The rearrangement links TRBV6-2 or TRBV6-3 to TRBJ2-5; TRBD2 aligns across 7 bases. CDR3 size: 14 residues. CDR1 and CDR2 (germline): MNHEY, SVGEGT. Unmatched junction bases numbered 12, after V lost 0 bases and J lost 14 bases. CDR3: CASSYSRYTSDRYF. CDR3 sequence (DNA): TGTGCCAGCAGTTACTCGAGGTATACTAGCGACCGATACTTC.

The J gene is TRBJ1-2, the V gene TRBV28; D remains unclear. Germline V CDR1 and CDR2: MDHEN, SYDVKM. Deletions cut 6 bases from V and 0 bases from J, with 11 bases between. This CDR3 comprises 14 residues. The CDR3, as DNA: TGTGCCAGCAGCAGAGACCAAGCTAACTATGGCTACACCTTC. It is translated as CASSRDQANYGYTF.

Only a few counts were recorded for this clonotype. V is TRBV5-1 and J is TRBJ2-1, with TRBD2 matching 10 bases. CDR1 SGHRS and CDR2 YFSETQ come from the germline V gene. CDR3 length: 15 amino acids. V lost 1 base to trimming and J lost 8 bases; unmatched junction nucleotides: 6. The CDR3 DNA reads TGCGCCAGCAGCTTGCAGGGACTAGCGATAGATGAGCAGTTCTTC. Translation: CASSLQGLAIDEQFF.

This clonotype was counted ten times or more. The V call is TRBV5-1, the J call TRBJ2-2; the D gene is possibly TRBD1 (5 bases). Looked up from germline, CDR1 is SGHRS and CDR2 is YFSETQ. The CDR3 runs 15 residues. Trimming removed 1 base from V and 1 base from J, with 8 bases in between. As DNA, the CDR3 is TGCGCCAGCAGCTTGTCCCAGGGGAACACCGGGGAGCTGTTTTTT. Translation: CASSLSQGNTGELFF.

The chain joins TRBV29-1 to TRBJ1-1, with D unresolved. The V end was cut by 6 bases, the J end by 6 bases, with 11 bases between. Germline CDR1 SQVTM, CDR2 ANQGSEA. This CDR3 is built from 11 residues. The CDR3 DNA is TGCAGCGTCTGGCACGCCGCTGAAGCTTTCTTT. Residues: CSVWHAAEAFF. The full variable domain, its missing parts supplied by reference TRBV29-1 and TRBJ1-1, is SAVISQKPSRDICQRGTSLTIQCQVDSQVTMMFWYRQQPGQSLTLIATANQGSEATYESGFVIDKFPISRPNLTFSTLTVSNMSPEDSSIYLCSVWHAAEAFFGQGTRLTVV.

This chain uses TRBV11-2 with TRBJ2-5; 9 bases match TRBD2. The CDR3 is made up of 16 amino acids. With V trimmed by 3 bases and J by 2 bases, 7 bases remained unmatched. Germline CDR1 reads SGHAT; CDR2 reads FQNNGV. CDR3 sequence (DNA): TGTGCCAGCAGCTTTTGGGGCGGGAGGGAACAAGAGACCCAGTACTTC. Protein product: CASSFWGGREQETQYF.

This clonotype was observed at least ten times. J is TRBJ2-1 and V is TRBV7-2, with D perhaps given as TRBD1 or TRBD2 (5 bases each). CDR1 is SGHTA, CDR2 FQGNSA, per germline. The CDR3 has 12 amino acids. Trimming cost V 6 bases and J 7 bases, with 10 bases left between them. Here the CDR3 reads CASRPGGNEQFF. As DNA, the CDR3 is TGTGCCAGCAGGCCTGGGGGTAATGAGCAGTTCTTC.

The gene calls are TRBV6-2 or TRBV6-3 and TRBJ2-1; TRBD2 agrees at 8 bases. The V gene's germline CDR1 is MNHEY and CDR2 SVGEGT. The V gene end was trimmed by 4 bases and the J gene end by 5 bases; junction bases not matched to a gene: 7. There are 15 residues in the CDR3. CDR3: CASSFIAGPHNEQFF. CDR3 bases: TGTGCCAGCAGTTTTATAGCGGGACCGCACAATGAGCAGTTCTTC.

The V and J genes are TRBV5-8 and TRBJ1-6; D perhaps matches TRBD1 (6 bases). Germline values: CDR1 SGHTS, CDR2 YDEGEE. The CDR3 extends over 15 amino acids. The V end lost 0 bases, the J end lost 7 bases, and 11 bases lay between the germline ends. This CDR3 reads CASSLARGANSPLHF. Written as DNA, the CDR3 is TGTGCCAGCAGCTTGGCGAGGGGGGCCAATTCACCCCTCCACTTT.

This chain links TRBV5-1 with TRBJ2-3; D might be TRBD1 (5 bases). Trimming took off 5 bases at V and 3 bases at J, with 13 bases between the two ends. Germline V gene data show CDR1 as SGHRS and CDR2 as YFSETQ. This CDR3 is 14 amino acids long. The CDR3 is CASSAGSWTDTQYF. Here the CDR3 DNA reads TGCGCCAGCAGTGCAGGGTCTTGGACAGATACGCAGTATTTT. Together with reference TRBV5-1 and TRBJ2-3, the CDR3 gives the full variable domain: KAGVTQTPRYLIKTRGQQVTLSCSPISGHRSVSWYQQTPGQGLQFLFEYFSETQRNKGNFPGRFSGRQFSNSRSEMNVSTLELGDSALYLCASSAGSWTDTQYFGPGTRLTVL.

This clonotype has at least ten counts. The chain employs TRBV27 and TRBJ2-2; 9 nucleotides agree with TRBD1. Germline lookup yields CDR1 MNHEY and CDR2 SMNVEV (reference sequence). Germline trimming cut 6 bases from V and 4 bases from J; bases unmatched to any gene: 6. The CDR3 runs to 15 residues. The DNA of the CDR3 is TGTGCCAGCAGGCAGACAGGGGGGCTCACCGGGGAGCTGTTTTTT. This codes for CASRQTGGLTGELFF.

This clonotype occurred a few times. The J gene is TRBJ2-3, the V gene TRBV20-1; D might be TRBD1 (6 bases). The V end lost 6 bases, the J end lost 1 base, and 11 bases lay between the germline ends. This CDR3 comprises 13 residues. Germline V lookup: CDR1 DFQATT, CDR2 SNEGSKA (reference sequence). In DNA, the CDR3 is TGCAGTGCGGGGGCGGTGGGCACAGATACGCAGTATTTT. Translation: CSAGAVGTDTQYF.

This clonotype has a count of ten or more. V and J are TRBV11-2 and TRBJ2-1; either TRBD1 or TRBD2 may supply D (6 bases each). CDR1 and CDR2 (germline): SGHAT, FQNNGV. CDR3 length equals 16 residues. The ends were cut back, 3 bases at V and 0 bases at J, with 12 bases in the middle. The CDR3 nucleotides read TGTGCCAGCAGCTTCGGGGGCTATAACTCCTACAATGAGCAGTTCTTC. This translates into CASSFGGYNSYNEQFF.

The chain carries TRBV20-1 and TRBJ2-7, with D hard to call. Germline loops: CDR1 DFQATT, CDR2 SNEGSKA (reference sequence). Trimming took off 0 bases at V and 2 bases at J, with 11 bases between the two ends. The CDR3 has 14 amino acids. In DNA, the CDR3 is TGCAGTGCTAGAGATGTGGGCTCCGCCTACGAGCAGTACTTC. Its translation: CSARDVGSAYEQYF.

This clonotype has just a few counts. V is TRBV28 and J is TRBJ1-1, with D unclear. Germline V gene sequence: CDR1 MDHEN, CDR2 SYDVKM. The CDR3 loop spans 11 amino acids. Trimming left V 7 bases short and J 11 bases short, with 14 bases between. The CDR3 region has the DNA TGTGCCAGCACCACCCCGGTGCGGGCTTTCTTT. Its translation is CASTTPVRAFF.

The chain couples TRBV7-3 to TRBJ2-3; 13 positions agree with TRBD2. Germline lookup yields CDR1 SGHTA and CDR2 FQGTGA. Losses at the gene ends were 7 bases for V and 5 bases for J; bases not matched to a gene: 9. The CDR3 loop spans 16 amino acids. CDR3 sequence (DNA): TGTGCCAGCAACGCCGGGACTAGCGGGATAGGAGATACGCAGTATTTT. This codes for CASNAGTSGIGDTQYF. Together with reference TRBV7-3 and TRBJ2-3, the CDR3 gives the full variable domain: GAGVSQTPSNKVTEKGKYVELRCDPISGHTALYWYRQSLGQGPEFLIYFQGTGAADDSGLPNDRFFAVRPEGSVSTLKIQRTERGDSAVYLCASNAGTSGIGDTQYFGPGTRLTVL.

The J gene is TRBJ2-1, the V gene TRBV4-1, with 8 bases lining up with TRBD1. Unmatched junction bases numbered 6, after V lost 4 bases and J lost 7 bases. The CDR3 loop spans 14 amino acids. CDR1 is MGHRA, CDR2 YSYEKL, per germline. The CDR3 region is CASSLKTGDNEQFF. DNA of the CDR3: TGCGCCAGCAGCCTAAAGACAGGGGATAATGAGCAGTTCTTC.

The V gene is TRBV24-1, the J gene TRBJ2-2, with D perhaps matching TRBD2 (5 bases). Germline assignment: CDR1 KGHDR and CDR2 SFDVKD. The germline V and J ends were trimmed by 4 bases and 6 bases, with 14 bases remaining between them. This CDR3 spans 15 amino acids. The chain's CDR3 is CATSELEGSAGELFF. The CDR3 coding sequence is TGTGCCACCAGTGAACTAGAAGGTTCCGCCGGGGAGCTGTTTTTT.

This clonotype was picked up a small number of times. The chain uses TRBV19 and TRBJ2-3, with 7 bases aligning to TRBD2. Germline V CDR1 and CDR2: LNHDA, SQIVND (reference sequence). This CDR3 spans 17 amino acids. The ends lost 3 bases at V and 3 bases at J; junction bases unmatched: 12. In DNA, the CDR3 is TGTGCCAGTAGTATGAGGGAGGGAGGGCTCGGAACAGATACGCAGTATTTT. Encoded protein: CASSMREGGLGTDTQYF.

This clonotype was recorded many times. CDR3 DNA: TGTGCCAGCAGTACCCGGACAGGGGCCAACGTCCTGACTTTC. This encodes CASSTRTGANVLTF. The V gene is TRBV28, the J gene TRBJ2-6, with D maybe TRBD1 (5 bases). V was cut by 5 bases and J by 4 bases, with 9 bases left in between. Germline V gene data show CDR1 as MDHEN and CDR2 as SYDVKM. The CDR3 loop spans 14 amino acids.

The V and J genes are TRBV19 and TRBJ1-2, with 10 nucleotides matching TRBD1. The CDR3 covers 16 residues. V lost 4 bases to trimming and J lost 2 bases; unmatched junction nucleotides: 7. The germline V gene encodes CDR1 LNHDA and CDR2 SQIVND (reference sequence). CDR3 DNA: TGTGCCAGTAGTAGGGACAGGGGCGCGGTGAACTATGGCTACACCTTC. Protein product: CASSRDRGAVNYGYTF.

This chain joins TRBV5-6 and TRBJ2-5; the D is unclear. The CDR3 spans 15 residues. Trimming cost V 1 base and J 5 bases, with 15 bases left between them. Per germline, CDR1 SGHDT and CDR2 YYEEEE. The CDR3 loop reads CASSLTTDLGETQYF. In DNA, the CDR3 is TGTGCCAGCAGCTTGACTACAGACTTGGGGGAGACCCAGTACTTC.

This clonotype has a count of ten or more. V and J are TRBV5-1 and TRBJ2-2; D gene uncertain. V shed 4 bases and J shed 1 base, with 8 bases lying between them. The CDR3 contains 14 residues. Germline loops: CDR1 SGHRS, CDR2 YFSETQ. CDR3 amino acids: CASSIGMNTGELFF. The CDR3 DNA follows: TGCGCCAGCAGCATCGGAATGAACACCGGGGAGCTGTTTTTT. Based on the CDR3 plus reference TRBV5-1 and TRBJ2-2, the full variable domain is KAGVTQTPRYLIKTRGQQVTLSCSPISGHRSVSWYQQTPGQGLQFLFEYFSETQRNKGNFPGRFSGRQFSNSRSEMNVSTLELGDSALYLCASSIGMNTGELFFGEGSRLTVL.

The chain employs TRBV27 and TRBJ1-3; D ambiguous. V shed 6 bases and J shed 0 bases, with 12 bases lying between them. CDR3 length equals 15 residues. From germline, CDR1 is MNHEY and CDR2 SMNVEV (reference sequence). The CDR3: CASRGLGLSGNTIYF. Here the CDR3 DNA reads TGTGCCAGCAGGGGGTTGGGCCTCTCTGGAAACACCATATATTTT.

This clonotype was observed at least ten times. The CDR3 DNA reads as TGCAGTGCTACTGAGGCTAGCGGGAGCATCAATGAGCAGTTCTTC. Protein product: CSATEASGSINEQFF. V is TRBV20-1 and J is TRBJ2-1, with 10 nucleotides matching TRBD2. The V gene's germline CDR1 is DFQATT and CDR2 SNEGSKA (reference sequence). V trimming: 4 bases; J trimming: 6 bases; junction bases outside the gene matches: 9. CDR3 length: 15 residues.